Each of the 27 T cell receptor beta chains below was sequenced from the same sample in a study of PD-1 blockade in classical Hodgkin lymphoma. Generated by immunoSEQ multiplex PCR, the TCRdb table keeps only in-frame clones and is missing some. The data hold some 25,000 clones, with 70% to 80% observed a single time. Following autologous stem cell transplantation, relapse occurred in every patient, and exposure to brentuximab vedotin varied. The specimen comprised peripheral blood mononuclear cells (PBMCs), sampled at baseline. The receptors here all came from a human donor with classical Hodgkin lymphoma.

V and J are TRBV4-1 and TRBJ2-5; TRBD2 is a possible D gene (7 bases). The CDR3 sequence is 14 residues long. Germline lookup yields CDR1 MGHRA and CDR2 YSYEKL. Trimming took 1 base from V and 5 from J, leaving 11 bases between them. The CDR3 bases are TGCGCCAGCAGCCAAGCGGGGGGCGGGGAGACCCAGTACTTC. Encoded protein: CASSQAGGGETQYF.

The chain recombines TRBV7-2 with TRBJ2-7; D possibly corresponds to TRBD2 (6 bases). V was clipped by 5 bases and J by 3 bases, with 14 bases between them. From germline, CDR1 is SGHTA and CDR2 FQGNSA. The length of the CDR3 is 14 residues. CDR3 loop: CASSGTWGGYEQYF. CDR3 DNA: TGTGCCAGCAGCGGGACCTGGGGAGGCTACGAGCAGTACTTC.

The CDR3 loop is CASSAGQGPYEQYF. The CDR3 DNA follows: TGTGCCAGCAGCGCCGGACAGGGCCCCTACGAGCAGTACTTC. V gene TRBV9 combines with J gene TRBJ2-7, with 8 nucleotides matching TRBD1. Germline trimming cut 3 bases from V and 2 bases from J; bases unmatched to any gene: 4. This CDR3 has 14 residues. Germline V gives CDR1 SGDLS, CDR2 YYNGEE.

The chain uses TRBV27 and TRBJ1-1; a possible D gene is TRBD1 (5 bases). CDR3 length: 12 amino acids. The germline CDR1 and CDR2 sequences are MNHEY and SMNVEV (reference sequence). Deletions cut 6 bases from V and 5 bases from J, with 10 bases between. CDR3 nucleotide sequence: TGTGCCAGCAGATCAGGGAATACTGAAGCTTTCTTT. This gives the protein CASRSGNTEAFF.

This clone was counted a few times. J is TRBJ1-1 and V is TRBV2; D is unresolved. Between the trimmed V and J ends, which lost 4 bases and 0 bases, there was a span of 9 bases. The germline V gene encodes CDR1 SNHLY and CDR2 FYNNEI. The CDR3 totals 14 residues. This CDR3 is CASSGSEMNTEAFF. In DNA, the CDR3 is TGTGCCAGCAGTGGGTCGGAGATGAACACTGAAGCTTTCTTT.

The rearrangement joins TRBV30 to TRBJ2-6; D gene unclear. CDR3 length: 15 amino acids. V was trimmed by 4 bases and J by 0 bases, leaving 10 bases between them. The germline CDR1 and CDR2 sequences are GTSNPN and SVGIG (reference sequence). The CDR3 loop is CAWIRAYSGANVLTF. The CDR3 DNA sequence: TGTGCCTGGATACGGGCCTACTCTGGGGCCAACGTCCTGACTTTC.

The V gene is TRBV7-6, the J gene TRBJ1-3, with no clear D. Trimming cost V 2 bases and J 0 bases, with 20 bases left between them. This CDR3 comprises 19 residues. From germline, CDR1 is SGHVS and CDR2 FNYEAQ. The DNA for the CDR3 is TGTGCCAGCAGCTTAAGTCCCTCCCTACCCCCCTTCTCTGGAAACACCATATATTTT. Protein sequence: CASSLSPSLPPFSGNTIYF. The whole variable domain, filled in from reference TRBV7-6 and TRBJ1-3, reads GAGVSQSPRYKVTKRGQDVALRCDPISGHVSLYWYRQALGQGPEFLTYFNYEAQQDKSGLPNDRFSAERPEGSISTLTIQRTEQRDSAMYRCASSLSPSLPPFSGNTIYFGEGSWLTVV.

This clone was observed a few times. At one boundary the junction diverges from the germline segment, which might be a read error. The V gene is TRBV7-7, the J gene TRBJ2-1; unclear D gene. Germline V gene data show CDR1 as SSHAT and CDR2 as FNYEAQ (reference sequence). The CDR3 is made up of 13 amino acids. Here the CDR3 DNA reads TGTGCTAGCAGCTTAGGACGGACGAATGAGCAGTTCTTC. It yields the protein CASSLGRTNEQFF.

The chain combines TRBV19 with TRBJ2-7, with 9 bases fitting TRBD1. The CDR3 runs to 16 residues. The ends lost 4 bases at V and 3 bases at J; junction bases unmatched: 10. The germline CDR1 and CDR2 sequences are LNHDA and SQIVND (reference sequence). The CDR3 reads CASSTSTGGLGYEQYF. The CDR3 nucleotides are TGTGCCAGTAGTACATCGACAGGGGGGCTTGGCTACGAGCAGTACTTC.

In DNA, the CDR3 is TGTGCCAGCAGCTTGGCCTGGGGGGATAATCAGCCCCAGCATTTT. This encodes CASSLAWGDNQPQHF. J is TRBJ1-5 and V is TRBV5-6; the D gene is possibly TRBD1 (5 bases). Germline V gives CDR1 SGHDT, CDR2 YYEEEE. Between the trimmed V and J ends, which lost 0 bases and 4 bases, there was a span of 11 bases. The CDR3 is 15 amino acids. Looking up the rest from reference TRBV5-6 and TRBJ1-5 gives the full variable domain: DAGVTQSPTHLIKTRGQQVTLRCSPKSGHDTVSWYQQALGQGPQFIFQYYEEEERQRGNFPDRFSGHQFPNYSSELNVNALLLGDSALYLCASSLAWGDNQPQHFGDGTRLSIL.

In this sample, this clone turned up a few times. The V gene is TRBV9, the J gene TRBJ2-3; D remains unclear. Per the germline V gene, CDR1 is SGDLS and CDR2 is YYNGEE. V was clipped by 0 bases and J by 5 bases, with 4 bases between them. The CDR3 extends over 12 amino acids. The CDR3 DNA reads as TGTGCCAGCAGCGTAGCGGTAGATACGCAGTATTTT. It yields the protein CASSVAVDTQYF. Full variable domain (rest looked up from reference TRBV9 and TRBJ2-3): DSGVTQTPKHLITATGQRVTLRCSPRSGDLSVYWYQQSLDQGLQFLIQYYNGEERAKGNILERFSAQQFPDLHSELNLSSLELGDSALYFCASSVAVDTQYFGPGTRLTVL.

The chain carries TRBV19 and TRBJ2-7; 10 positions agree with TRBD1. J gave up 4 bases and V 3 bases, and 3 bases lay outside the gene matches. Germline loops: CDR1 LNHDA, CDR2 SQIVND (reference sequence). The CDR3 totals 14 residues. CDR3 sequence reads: CASSIRQGAYEQYF. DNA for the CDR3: TGTGCCAGTAGTATTCGACAGGGGGCTTACGAGCAGTACTTC. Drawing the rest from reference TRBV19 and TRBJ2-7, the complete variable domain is DGGITQSPKYLFRKEGQNVTLSCEQNLNHDAMYWYRQDPGQGLRLIYYSQIVNDFQKGDIAEGYSVSREKKESFPLTVTSAQKNPTAFYLCASSIRQGAYEQYFGPGTRLTVT.

CDR3: CASSLDRDQPQHF. The CDR3 DNA sequence: TGCGCCAGCAGCTTGGACAGGGACCAGCCCCAGCATTTT. The chain links TRBV5-1 to TRBJ1-5, with a tentative D call TRBD1 (6 bases). The ends were cut back, 0 bases at V and 7 bases at J, with 8 bases in the middle. The CDR3 loop spans 13 amino acids. CDR1 SGHRS and CDR2 YFSETQ come from the germline V gene.

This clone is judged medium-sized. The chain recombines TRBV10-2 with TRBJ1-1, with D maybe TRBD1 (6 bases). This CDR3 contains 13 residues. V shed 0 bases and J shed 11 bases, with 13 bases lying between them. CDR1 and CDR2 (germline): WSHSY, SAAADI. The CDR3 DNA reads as TGCGCCAGCAGTGAGTCAACGGGGACACAGGCTTTCTTT. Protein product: CASSESTGTQAFF.

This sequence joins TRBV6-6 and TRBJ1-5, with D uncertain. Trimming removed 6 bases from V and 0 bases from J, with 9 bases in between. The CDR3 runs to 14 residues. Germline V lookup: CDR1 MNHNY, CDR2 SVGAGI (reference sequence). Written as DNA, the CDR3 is TGTGCCAGCAGGCAGCCGTATAGCAATCAGCCCCAGCATTTT. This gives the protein CASRQPYSNQPQHF.

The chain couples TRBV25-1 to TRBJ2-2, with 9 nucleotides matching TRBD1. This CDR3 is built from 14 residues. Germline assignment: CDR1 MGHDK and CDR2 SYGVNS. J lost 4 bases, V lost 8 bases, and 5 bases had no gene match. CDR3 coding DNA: TGTGCCAGCCAAGGACAGGGGCGCACCGGGGAGCTGTTTTTT. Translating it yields CASQGQGRTGELFF.

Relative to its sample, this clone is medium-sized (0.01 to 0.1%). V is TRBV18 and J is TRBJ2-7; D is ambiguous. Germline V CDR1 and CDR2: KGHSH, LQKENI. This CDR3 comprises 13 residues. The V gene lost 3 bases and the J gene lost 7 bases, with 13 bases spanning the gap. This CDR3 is CASSPTTGSEQYF. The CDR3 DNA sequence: TGTGCCAGCTCACCGACGACCGGGTCGGAGCAGTACTTC.

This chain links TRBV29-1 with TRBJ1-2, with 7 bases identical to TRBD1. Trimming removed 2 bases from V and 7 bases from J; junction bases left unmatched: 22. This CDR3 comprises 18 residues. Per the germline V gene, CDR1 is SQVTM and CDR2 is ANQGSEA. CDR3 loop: CSVETGTTGAPTSSGYTF. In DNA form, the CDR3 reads TGCAGCGTTGAAACCGGGACCACAGGGGCCCCTACCTCGTCTGGCTACACCTTC.

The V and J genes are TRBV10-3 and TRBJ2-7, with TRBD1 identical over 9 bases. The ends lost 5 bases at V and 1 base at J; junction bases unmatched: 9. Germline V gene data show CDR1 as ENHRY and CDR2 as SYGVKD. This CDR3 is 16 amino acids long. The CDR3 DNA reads TGTGCCATCAGTAGGCCCCCGGGACAGGGTTCCTACGAGCAGTACTTC. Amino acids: CAISRPPGQGSYEQYF.

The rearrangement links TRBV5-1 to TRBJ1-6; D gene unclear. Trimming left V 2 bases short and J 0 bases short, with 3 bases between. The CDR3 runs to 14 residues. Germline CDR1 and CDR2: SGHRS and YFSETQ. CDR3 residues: CASSFGSYNSPLHF. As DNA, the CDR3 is TGCGCCAGCAGCTTTGGCTCCTATAATTCACCCCTCCACTTT.

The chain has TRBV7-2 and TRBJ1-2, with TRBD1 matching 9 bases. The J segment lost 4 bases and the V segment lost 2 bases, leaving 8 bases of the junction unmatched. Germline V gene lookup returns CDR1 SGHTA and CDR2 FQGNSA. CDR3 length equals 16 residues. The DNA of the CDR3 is TGTGCCAGCAGCTTAAGGGGACAGGGTACCTTCTATGGCTACACCTTC. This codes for CASSLRGQGTFYGYTF.

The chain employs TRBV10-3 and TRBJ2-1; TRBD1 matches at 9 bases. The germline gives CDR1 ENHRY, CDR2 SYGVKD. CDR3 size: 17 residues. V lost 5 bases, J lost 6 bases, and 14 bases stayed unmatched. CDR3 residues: CAISPSSPGQGINEQFF. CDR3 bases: TGTGCCATCAGTCCTTCAAGCCCGGGACAGGGTATCAATGAGCAGTTCTTC.

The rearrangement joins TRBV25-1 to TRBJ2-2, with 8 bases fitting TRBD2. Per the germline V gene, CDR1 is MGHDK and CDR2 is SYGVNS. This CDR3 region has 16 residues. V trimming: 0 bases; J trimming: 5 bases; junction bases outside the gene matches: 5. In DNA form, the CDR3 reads TGTGCCAGCAGTGAATATACGGGGGGGCATACCGGGGAGCTGTTTTTT. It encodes CASSEYTGGHTGELFF.

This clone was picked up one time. CDR3 in DNA: TGTGCCAGCAGCGGCCGGGGGTACGAGCAGTACTTC. Its protein is CASSGRGYEQYF. J is TRBJ2-5 and V is TRBV4-2; a possible D gene is TRBD2 (6 bases). The DNA end favors TRBJ2-7, so the J call may be wrong. The length of the CDR3 is 12 residues. Germline CDR1 is LGHNA and CDR2 is YNFKEQ.

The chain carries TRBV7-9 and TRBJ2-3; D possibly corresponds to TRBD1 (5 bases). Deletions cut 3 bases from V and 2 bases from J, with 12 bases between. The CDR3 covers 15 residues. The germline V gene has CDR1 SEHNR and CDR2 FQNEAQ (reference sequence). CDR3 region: CASSFTGVYTDTQYF. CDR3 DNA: TGTGCCAGCAGCTTTACAGGAGTCTACACAGATACGCAGTATTTT.

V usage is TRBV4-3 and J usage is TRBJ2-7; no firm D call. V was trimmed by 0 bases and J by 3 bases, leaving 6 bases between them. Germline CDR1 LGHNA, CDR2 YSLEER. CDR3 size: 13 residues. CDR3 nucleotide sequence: TGCGCCAGCAGCCAAGATCGCGACTACGAGCAGTACTTC. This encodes CASSQDRDYEQYF.

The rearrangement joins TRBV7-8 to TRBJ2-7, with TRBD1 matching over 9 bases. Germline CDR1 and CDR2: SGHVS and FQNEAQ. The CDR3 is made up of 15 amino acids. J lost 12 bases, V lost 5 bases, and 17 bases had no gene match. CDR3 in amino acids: CASSITSGQGKLMYF. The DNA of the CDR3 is TGTGCCAGCAGCATAACTTCGGGACAGGGAAAGCTCATGTACTTC.